This is a list of T cell receptor beta chains from one sample in a study of T-cell memory formation after mild COVID-19. MiXCR, applied by TCRdb to the 5' RACE reads, yields one record per CDR3 protein. The data show 550,000 to 700,000 distinct CDR3 sequences, roughly 17% seen once. The sample taken for sequencing was PBMCs or a T cell subset sorted from them (not recorded which). These receptors all come from an adult woman who had mild COVID-19 (a few samples of this study predate the infection). Cell type and time point are not known. Both conserved end residues are part of each CDR3. A D gene is named only where the DNA matches it firmly. Clone size is not always given. Where it is, it says once, few, many or a class for expanded clones.

D,V,size,J,DNA,CDR3
TRBD2,TRBV15,few,TRBJ2-1,TGTGCCACCAGCCGGGGACTAGCGGGAGTTGGGAATGAGCAGTTCTTC,CATSRGLAGVGNEQFF
-,TRBV5-1,-,TRBJ2-7,TGCGCCTCCCGCGGCGGGGTAGGGGACGAGCAGTACTTC,CASRGGVGDEQYF
-,TRBV7-6,few,TRBJ1-3,TGTGCCAGCAGCTTACCGGACAGAAACACCATATATTTT,CASSLPDRNTIYF
TRBD2,TRBV9,few,TRBJ2-2,TGTGCCAGCAGCCCACTAGCGGGGGGCGGAACCGGGGAGCTGTTTTTT,CASSPLAGGGTGELFF
-,TRBV20-1,-,TRBJ1-5,TGCAGTGCCCATAGGGCAACAGGCAGTGACAATCAGCCCCAGCATTTT,CSAHRATGSDNQPQHF
-,TRBV12-3/TRBV12-4,few,TRBJ1-4,TGTGCCAGCAGTTCCTTGACAGGCTACGGTGAAAAACTGTTTTTT,CASSSLTGYGEKLFF
TRBD1,TRBV24-1,-,TRBJ1-2,TGTGCCACCAGTGATGAGACAGGGAGTCTTGGCTACACCTTC,CATSDETGSLGYTF
-,TRBV5-1,few,TRBJ2-3,TGCGCCAGCAGCTTGCAGCGGGTCCTCCAAGGGAATACGCAGTATTTT,CASSLQRVLQGNTQYF
TRBD2,TRBV4-3,few,TRBJ2-1,TGCGCCAGCAGCCAGGCGCGAGCGGGAGGTCTAGCTGTGCAGTTCTTC,CASSQARAGGLAVQFF
TRBD1,TRBV24-1,-,TRBJ2-5,TGTGCCACCAGTGACCCCATCGGGACAGTTCAAGAGACCCAGTACTTC,CATSDPIGTVQETQYF
-,TRBV9,-,TRBJ2-3,TGTGCCAGCAGCGCATCCCACTCGGGTACGCAGTATTTT,CASSASHSGTQYF
TRBD1,TRBV20-1,-,TRBJ2-7,TGCAGTGCCCGGACAGGGGAGTTCTACGAGCAGTACTTC,CSARTGEFYEQYF
TRBD1,TRBV7-6,-,TRBJ2-3,TGTGCCAGCAGCTTCCTAGGGGGCAGCGGCACAGATACGCAGTATTTT,CASSFLGGSGTDTQYF
-,TRBV4-1,-,TRBJ1-1,TGCGCCAGCAGCCAAGATCCCTGGACAGAAGCTTTCTTT,CASSQDPWTEAFF
-,TRBV3-1,-,TRBJ2-3,TGTGCCAGCAGCCCCCGGGACGGTGCTTTCACAGATACGCAGTATTTT,CASSPRDGAFTDTQYF
TRBD1,TRBV27,few,TRBJ2-6,TGTGCCAGCAGTTTCTCCGGGACAGGACTTGACCCAAGATCCGGGGCCAACGTCCTGACTTTC,CASSFSGTGLDPRSGANVLTF
-,TRBV5-1,few,TRBJ1-1,TGCGCCAGCAGCCAACTTTCCGGGGGGTTTGCCACTGAAGCTTTCTTT,CASSQLSGGFATEAFF